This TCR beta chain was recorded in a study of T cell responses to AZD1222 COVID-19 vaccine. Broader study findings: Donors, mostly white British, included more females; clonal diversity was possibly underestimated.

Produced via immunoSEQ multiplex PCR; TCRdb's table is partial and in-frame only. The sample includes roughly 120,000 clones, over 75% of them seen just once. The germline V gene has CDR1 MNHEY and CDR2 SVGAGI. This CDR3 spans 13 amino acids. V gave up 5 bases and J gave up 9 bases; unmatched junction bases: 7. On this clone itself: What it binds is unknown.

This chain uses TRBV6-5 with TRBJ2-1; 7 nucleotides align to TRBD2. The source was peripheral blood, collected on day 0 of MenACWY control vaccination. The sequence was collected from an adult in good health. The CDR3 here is CASSPDWGGEQFF. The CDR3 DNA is TGTGCCAGCAGTCCCGACTGGGGGGGTGAGCAGTTCTTC.